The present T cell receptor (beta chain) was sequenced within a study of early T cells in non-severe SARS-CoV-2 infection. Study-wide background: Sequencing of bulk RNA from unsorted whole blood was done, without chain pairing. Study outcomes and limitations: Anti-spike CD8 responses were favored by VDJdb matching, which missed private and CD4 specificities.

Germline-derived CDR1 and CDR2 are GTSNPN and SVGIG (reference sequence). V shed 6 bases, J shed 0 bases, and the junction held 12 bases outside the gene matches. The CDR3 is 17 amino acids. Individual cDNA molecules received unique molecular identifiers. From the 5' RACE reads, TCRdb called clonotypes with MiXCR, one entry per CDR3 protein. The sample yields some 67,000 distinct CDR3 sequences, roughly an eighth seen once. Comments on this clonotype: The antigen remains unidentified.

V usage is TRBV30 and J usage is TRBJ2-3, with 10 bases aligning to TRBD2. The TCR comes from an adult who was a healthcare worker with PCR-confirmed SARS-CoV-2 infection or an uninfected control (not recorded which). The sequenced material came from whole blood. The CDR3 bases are TGTGCCTGTGGACACCCCGGACTAGCGGTGAGCACAGATACGCAGTATTTT. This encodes CACGHPGLAVSTDTQYF.